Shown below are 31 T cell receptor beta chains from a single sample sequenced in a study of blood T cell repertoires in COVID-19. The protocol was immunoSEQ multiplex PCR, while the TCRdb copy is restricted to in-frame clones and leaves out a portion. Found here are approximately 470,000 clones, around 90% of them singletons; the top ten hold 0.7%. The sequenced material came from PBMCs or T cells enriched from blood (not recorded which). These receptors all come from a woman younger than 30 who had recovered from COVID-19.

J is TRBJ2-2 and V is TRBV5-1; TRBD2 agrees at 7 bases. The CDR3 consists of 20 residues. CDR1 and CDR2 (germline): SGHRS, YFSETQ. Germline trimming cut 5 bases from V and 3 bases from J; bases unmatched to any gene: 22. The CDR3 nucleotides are TGCGCCAGCAGAAAAAGAACACTAGCGATCCCCCCTAGAGACACCGGGGAGCTGTTTTTT. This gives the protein CASRKRTLAIPPRDTGELFF.

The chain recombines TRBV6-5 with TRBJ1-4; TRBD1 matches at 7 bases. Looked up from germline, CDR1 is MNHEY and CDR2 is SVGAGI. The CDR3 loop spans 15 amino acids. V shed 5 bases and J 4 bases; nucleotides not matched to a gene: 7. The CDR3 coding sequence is TGTGCCAGCAGTCCAAGGGGACAGCTTAATGAAAAACTGTTTTTT. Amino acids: CASSPRGQLNEKLFF.

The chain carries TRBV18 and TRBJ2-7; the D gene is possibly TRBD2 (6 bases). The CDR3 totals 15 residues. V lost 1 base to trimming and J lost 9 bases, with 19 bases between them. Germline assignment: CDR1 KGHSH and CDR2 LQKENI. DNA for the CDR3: TGTGCCAGCTCACCACAGGAGGGCAGGGTGCTTGGGCAGTACTTC. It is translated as CASSPQEGRVLGQYF.

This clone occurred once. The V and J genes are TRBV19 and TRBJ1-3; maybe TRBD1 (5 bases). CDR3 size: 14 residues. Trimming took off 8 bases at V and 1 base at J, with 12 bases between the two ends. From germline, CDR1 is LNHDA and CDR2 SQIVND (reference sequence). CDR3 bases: TGTGCCAGTCGGTCGGGGGGATCTGGAAACACCATATATTTT. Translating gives CASRSGGSGNTIYF.

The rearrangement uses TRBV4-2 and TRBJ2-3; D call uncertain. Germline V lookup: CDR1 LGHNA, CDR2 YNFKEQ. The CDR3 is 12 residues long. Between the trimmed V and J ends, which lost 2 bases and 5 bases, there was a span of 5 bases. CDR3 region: CASSQLGDTQYF. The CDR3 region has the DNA TGTGCCAGCAGCCAACTAGGAGATACGCAGTATTTT.

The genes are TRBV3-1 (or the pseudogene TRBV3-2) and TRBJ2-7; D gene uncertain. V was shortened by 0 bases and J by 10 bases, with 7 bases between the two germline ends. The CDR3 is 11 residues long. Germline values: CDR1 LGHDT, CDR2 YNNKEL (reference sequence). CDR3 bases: TGTGCCAGCAGCCAAGAAGGTAGCCAGTACTTC. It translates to CASSQEGSQYF.

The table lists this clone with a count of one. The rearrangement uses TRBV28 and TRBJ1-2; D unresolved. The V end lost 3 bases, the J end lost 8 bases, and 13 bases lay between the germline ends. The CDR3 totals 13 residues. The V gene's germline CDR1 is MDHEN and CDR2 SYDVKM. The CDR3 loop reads CASSLLALPGYTF. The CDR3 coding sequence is TGTGCCAGCAGTTTGCTGGCCCTTCCGGGCTACACCTTC.

The CDR3 DNA reads TGTGCCTGGAGGGATGGGCCCTACGAGCAGTACTTC. Its protein product is CAWRDGPYEQYF. This chain links TRBV30 with TRBJ2-7, with D hard to call. Germline V gene sequence: CDR1 GTSNPN, CDR2 SVGIG (reference sequence). This CDR3 has 12 residues. V lost 3 bases and J lost 2, with 8 bases in between.

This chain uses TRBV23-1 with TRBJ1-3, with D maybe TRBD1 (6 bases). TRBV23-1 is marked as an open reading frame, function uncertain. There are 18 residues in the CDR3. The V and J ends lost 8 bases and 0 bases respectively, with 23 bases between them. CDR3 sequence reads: CASPKGGQPKTSGNTIYF. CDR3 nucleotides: TGCGCCAGCCCTAAAGGCGGACAGCCTAAAACCTCTGGAAACACCATATATTTT.

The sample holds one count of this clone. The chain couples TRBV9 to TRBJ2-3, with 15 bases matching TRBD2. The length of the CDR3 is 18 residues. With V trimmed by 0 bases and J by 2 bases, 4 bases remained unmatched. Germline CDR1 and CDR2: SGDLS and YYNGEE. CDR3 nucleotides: TGTGCCAGCAGCGTAGGTGGGACTAGCGGGGGGAACACAGATACGCAGTATTTT. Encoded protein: CASSVGGTSGGNTDTQYF. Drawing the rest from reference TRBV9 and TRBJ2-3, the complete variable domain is DSGVTQTPKHLITATGQRVTLRCSPRSGDLSVYWYQQSLDQGLQFLIQYYNGEERAKGNILERFSAQQFPDLHSELNLSSLELGDSALYFCASSVGGTSGGNTDTQYFGPGTRLTVL.

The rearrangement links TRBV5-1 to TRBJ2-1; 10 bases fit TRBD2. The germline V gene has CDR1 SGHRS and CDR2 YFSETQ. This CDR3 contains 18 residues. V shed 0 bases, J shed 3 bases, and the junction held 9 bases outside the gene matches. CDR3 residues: CASSLATSGVLDYNEQFF. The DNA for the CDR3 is TGCGCCAGCAGCTTGGCCACTAGCGGGGTCCTAGACTACAATGAGCAGTTCTTC. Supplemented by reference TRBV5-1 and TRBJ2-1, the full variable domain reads KAGVTQTPRYLIKTRGQQVTLSCSPISGHRSVSWYQQTPGQGLQFLFEYFSETQRNKGNFPGRFSGRQFSNSRSEMNVSTLELGDSALYLCASSLATSGVLDYNEQFFGPGTRLTVL.

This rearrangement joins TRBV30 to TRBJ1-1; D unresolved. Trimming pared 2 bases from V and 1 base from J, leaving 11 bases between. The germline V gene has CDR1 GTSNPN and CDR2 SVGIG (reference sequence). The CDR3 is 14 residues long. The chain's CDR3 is CAWSSTPWNTEAFF. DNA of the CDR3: TGTGCCTGGAGTTCGACTCCTTGGAACACTGAAGCTTTCTTT.

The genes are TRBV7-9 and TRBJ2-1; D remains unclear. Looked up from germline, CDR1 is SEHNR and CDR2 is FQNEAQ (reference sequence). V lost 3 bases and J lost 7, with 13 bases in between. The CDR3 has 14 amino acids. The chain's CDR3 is CASSFLSAGNEQFF. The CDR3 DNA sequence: TGTGCCAGCAGCTTCCTCTCCGCCGGGAATGAGCAGTTCTTC.

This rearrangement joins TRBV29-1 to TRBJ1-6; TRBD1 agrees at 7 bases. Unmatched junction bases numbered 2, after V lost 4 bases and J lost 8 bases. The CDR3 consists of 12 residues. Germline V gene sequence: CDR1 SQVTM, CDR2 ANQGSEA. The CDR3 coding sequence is TGCAGCGTTGGGGACAGTTATTCACCCCTCCACTTT. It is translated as CSVGDSYSPLHF.

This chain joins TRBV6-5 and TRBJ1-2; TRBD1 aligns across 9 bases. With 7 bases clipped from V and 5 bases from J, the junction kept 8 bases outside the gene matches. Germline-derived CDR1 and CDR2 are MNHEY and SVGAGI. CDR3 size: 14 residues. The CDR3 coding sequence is TGTGCCAGCATGGATACAGGGGGCGCTTATGGCTACACCTTC. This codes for CASMDTGGAYGYTF.

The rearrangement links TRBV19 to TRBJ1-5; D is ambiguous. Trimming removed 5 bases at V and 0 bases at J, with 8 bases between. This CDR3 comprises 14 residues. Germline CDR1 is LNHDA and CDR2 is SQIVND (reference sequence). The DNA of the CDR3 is TGTGCCAGTAGTTGGGAGACTAGCAATCAGCCCCAGCATTTT. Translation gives CASSWETSNQPQHF.

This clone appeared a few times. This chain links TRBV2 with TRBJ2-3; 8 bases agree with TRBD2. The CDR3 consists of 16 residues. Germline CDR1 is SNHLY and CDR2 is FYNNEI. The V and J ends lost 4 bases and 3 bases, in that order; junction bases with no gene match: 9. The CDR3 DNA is TGTGCCAGCAGTGTAATCGGGGGGGCTTGGACAGATACGCAGTATTTT. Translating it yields CASSVIGGAWTDTQYF.

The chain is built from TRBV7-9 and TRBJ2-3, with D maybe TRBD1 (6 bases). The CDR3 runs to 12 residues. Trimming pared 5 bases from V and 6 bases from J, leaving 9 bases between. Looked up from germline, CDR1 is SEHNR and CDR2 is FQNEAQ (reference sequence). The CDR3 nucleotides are TGTGCCAGCAGCCCGCAGGGGGATACGCAGTATTTT. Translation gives CASSPQGDTQYF.

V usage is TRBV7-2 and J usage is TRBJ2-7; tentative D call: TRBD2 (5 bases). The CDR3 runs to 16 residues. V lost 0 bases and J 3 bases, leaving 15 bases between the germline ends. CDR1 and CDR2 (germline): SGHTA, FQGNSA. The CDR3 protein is CASSLAPSGEGYEQYF. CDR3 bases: TGTGCCAGCAGCTTAGCGCCATCAGGTGAGGGCTACGAGCAGTACTTC.

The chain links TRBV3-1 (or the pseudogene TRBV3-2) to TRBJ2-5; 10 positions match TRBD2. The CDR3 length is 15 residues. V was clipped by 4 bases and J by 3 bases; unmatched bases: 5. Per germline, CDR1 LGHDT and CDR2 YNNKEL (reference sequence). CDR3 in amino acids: CASSPLAGVKETQYF. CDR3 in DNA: TGTGCCAGCAGCCCGCTAGCGGGAGTTAAAGAGACCCAGTACTTC.

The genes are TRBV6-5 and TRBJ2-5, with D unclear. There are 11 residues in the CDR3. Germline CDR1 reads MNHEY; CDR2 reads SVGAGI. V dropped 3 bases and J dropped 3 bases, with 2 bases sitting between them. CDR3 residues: CASSYKETQYF. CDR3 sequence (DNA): TGTGCCAGCAGTTATAAAGAGACCCAGTACTTC.

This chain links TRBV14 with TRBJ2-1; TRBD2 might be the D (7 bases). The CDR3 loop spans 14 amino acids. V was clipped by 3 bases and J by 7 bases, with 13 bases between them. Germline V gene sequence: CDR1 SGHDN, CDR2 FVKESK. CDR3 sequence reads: CASSHGGGSNEQFF. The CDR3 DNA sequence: TGTGCCAGCAGCCATGGCGGGGGCTCAAATGAGCAGTTCTTC.

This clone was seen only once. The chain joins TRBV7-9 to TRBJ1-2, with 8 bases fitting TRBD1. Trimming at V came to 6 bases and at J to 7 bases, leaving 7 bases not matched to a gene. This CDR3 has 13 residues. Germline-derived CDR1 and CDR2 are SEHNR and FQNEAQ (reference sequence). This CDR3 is CASRSGGERGYTF. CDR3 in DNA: TGTGCCAGCAGGTCAGGGGGCGAGCGTGGCTACACCTTC. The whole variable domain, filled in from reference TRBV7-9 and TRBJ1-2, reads DTGVSQNPRHKITKRGQNVTFRCDPISEHNRLYWYRQTLGQGPEFLTYFQNEAQLEKSRLLSDRFSAERPKGSFSTLEIQRTEQGDSAMYLCASRSGGERGYTFGSGTRLTVV.

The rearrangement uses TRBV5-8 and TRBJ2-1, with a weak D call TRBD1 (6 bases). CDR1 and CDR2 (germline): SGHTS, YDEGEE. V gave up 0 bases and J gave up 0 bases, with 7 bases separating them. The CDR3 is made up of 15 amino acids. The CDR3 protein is CASSLADSSYNEQFF. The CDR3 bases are TGTGCCAGCAGCTTGGCGGACAGCTCCTACAATGAGCAGTTCTTC.

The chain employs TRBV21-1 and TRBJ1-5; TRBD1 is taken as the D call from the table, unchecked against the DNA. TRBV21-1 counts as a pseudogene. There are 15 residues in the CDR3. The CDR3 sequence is CASTPKRHRNQPQHF. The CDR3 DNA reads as TGTGCCAGCACCCCCAAAAGACATAGGAATCAGCCCCAGCATTTT.

The CDR3 nucleotides are TGTGCCAGCAGTAAACAGGGAGTCTACAATGAGCAGTTCTTC. Its translation: CASSKQGVYNEQFF. This chain joins TRBV6-5 and TRBJ2-1; possible D gene TRBD1, 6 bases. The length of the CDR3 is 14 residues. Germline assignment: CDR1 MNHEY and CDR2 SVGAGI. Trimming removed 5 bases at V and 3 bases at J, with 11 bases between.

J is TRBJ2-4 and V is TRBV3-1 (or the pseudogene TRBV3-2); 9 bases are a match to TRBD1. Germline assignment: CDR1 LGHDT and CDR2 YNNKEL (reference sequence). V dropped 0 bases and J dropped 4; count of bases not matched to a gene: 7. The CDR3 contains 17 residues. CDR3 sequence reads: CASSQDSPQGAKNIQYF. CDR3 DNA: TGTGCCAGCAGCCAAGACTCTCCACAGGGGGCTAAAAACATTCAGTACTTC.

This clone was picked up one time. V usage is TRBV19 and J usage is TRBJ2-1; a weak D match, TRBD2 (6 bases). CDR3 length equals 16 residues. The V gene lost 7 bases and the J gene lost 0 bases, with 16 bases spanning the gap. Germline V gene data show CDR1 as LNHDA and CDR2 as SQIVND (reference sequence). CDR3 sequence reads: CASNFGGVSSYNEQFF. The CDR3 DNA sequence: TGTGCCAGTAATTTTGGAGGGGTGAGCTCCTACAATGAGCAGTTCTTC.

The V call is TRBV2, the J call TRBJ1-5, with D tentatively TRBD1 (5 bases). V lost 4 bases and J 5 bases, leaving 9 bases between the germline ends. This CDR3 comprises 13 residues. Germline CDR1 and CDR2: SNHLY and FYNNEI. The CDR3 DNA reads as TGTGCCAGCAGTGGACAGCGAGATCAGCCCCAGCATTTT. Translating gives CASSGQRDQPQHF.

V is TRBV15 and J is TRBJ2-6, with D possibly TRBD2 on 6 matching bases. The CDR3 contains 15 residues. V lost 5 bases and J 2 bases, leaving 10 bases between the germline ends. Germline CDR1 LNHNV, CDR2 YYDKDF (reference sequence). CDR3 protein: CATSSRGPGANVLTF. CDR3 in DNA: TGTGCCACCAGCTCGCGGGGCCCTGGGGCCAACGTCCTGACTTTC.

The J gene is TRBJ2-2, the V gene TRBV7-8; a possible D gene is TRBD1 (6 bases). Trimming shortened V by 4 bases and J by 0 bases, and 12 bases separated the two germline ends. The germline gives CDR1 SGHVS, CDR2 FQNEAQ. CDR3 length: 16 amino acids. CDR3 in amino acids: CASSYGQITNTGELFF. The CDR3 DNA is TGTGCCAGCAGCTACGGACAGATTACGAACACCGGGGAGCTGTTTTTT. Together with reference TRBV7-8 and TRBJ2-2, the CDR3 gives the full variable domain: GAGVSQSPRYKVAKRGQDVALRCDPISGHVSLFWYQQALGQGPEFLTYFQNEAQLDKSGLPSDRFFAERPEGSVSTLKIQRTQQEDSAVYLCASSYGQITNTGELFFGEGSRLTVL.